This TCR beta chain was observed in a study of T cell repertoires in cytomegalovirus infection. Findings and limits, study-wide: CMV carriers with the relevant HLA were identified by cumulative public TCR beta family frequency.

TCRdb re-derived calls from the reads in MiXCR, one entry per CDR3 protein. This repertoire shows about 680,000 distinct CDR3 sequences, 24% found once; its top ten account for 8%. This clonotype was seen a handful of times. Its antigen is currently unknown. Germline assignment: CDR1 SGHKS and CDR2 YYEKEE (reference sequence). The CDR3 sequence is 11 residues long. V gave up 0 bases and J gave up 8 bases, with 5 bases separating them. The source material was CD8+ T cells from PBMCs. This chain links TRBV5-5 with TRBJ1-2; D is undetermined. This clonotype originated in a human donor in good health (CMV status not recorded). Some clones in this sample may be carry-over from other donors' samples. CDR3 sequence reads: CASSLEEGYTF. DNA of the CDR3: TGTGCCAGCAGCTTGGAGGAGGGCTACACCTTC.